This entry features one T cell receptor beta chain sequence. The sample holds one count of this clone. Its antigen remains undetermined. Per-base qualities were not stored, and no clone one base away is much larger. This sample is drawn from a study of OX40 agonist ivuxolimab in advanced cancers. The study in broad terms: The costimulatory receptor OX40 (CD134) was targeted by ivuxolimab, a fully human IgG2 agonistic monoclonal antibody. Three dose-escalation patients achieved partial responses, one with hepatocellular carcinoma and two with cutaneous melanoma. The paper reports the monotherapy dose-escalation portion (N of about 47 patients) of the phase I ivuxolimab trial. Peripheral TCRbeta sequencing was intended to test whether TCR sequence diversity was altered and clonal T-cell expansion was caused by ivuxolimab. In the dose-escalation cohort, 82.7% of patients were male, and the mean age was approximately 60 years, with a range of roughly 23 to 85. Patients were allowed to have had prior anti-PD-1, anti-PD-L1 or anti-CTLA-4 therapy, and approximately 39% of the dose-escalation patients had been treated with checkpoint inhibitors. Intravenous ivuxolimab was administered to patients every 2 weeks at six dose levels: 0.01, 0.1, 0.3, 1.5, 3 and 10 mg/kg. Of the roughly 51 patients in dose escalation, 19 had hepatocellular carcinoma, some 15 had melanoma, 9 had renal cell carcinoma and 9 had head and neck cancer. Study-wide findings and limitations: The antigen specificity of the clonally expanded peripheral T cells was not determined. Low levels of normalized T-cell clonal expansion were also seen in some patients who did not respond. In the 0.1-3.0 mg/kg groups, partial responders had among the lowest normalized peripheral clonal expansion, particularly in CD8+ T cells. At doses of 0.1 to 3.0 mg/kg, clonal expansion of both CD4+ and CD8+ T cells in blood was seen between baseline and week 6. After ivuxolimab, CD8+ T cells had more expanded clones than CD4+ T cells on average.

For sequencing of the TCRbeta CDR3 region, genomic DNA was extracted from the sorted cells. The immunoSEQ Assay was used to sequence the TCRbeta CDR3 regions. Held by TCRdb, this immuneACCESS table contains in-frame sequences only and omits some clones. Under half of the omission traces to an unresolved V gene where checked; the cause of the rest is unknown. This sample holds tens of thousands of clones; roughly 87% were observed only once. Around 1.9% of the sample belongs to the ten largest clones. The trial excluded patients who had a history of autoimmune disease or who were on systemic immunosuppression. In every dose cohort, peripheral blood was drawn for TCR sequencing at baseline, cycle 4 day 1, and cycle 7 day 1. Samples were obtained from an open-label, multicenter, first-in-human phase I dose-escalation trial of ivuxolimab. The trial enrolled adults with locally advanced or metastatic head and neck squamous cell, hepatocellular, melanoma or renal cell carcinoma. Before TCR sequencing, CD4+ and CD8+ T cells were separately sorted from peripheral blood.

CDR3 length: 11 amino acids, cysteine to phenylalanine. The retained sequence is limited to the CDR3, 33 bases, with the frame set at the first base. The germline V gene (reference sequence) supplies CDR1 MNHNY and CDR2 SVGAGI. V was cut back by 8 bases and J by 3 bases, leaving a gap of 8 bases between them. The sample in question was CD4+ or CD8+ T cells sorted from blood, obtained in a trial of the OX40 agonist ivuxolimab. The rearrangement combines TRBV6-6 with TRBJ2-7, and possibly TRBD1, on 5 matching bases. The clonotype was recovered from an adult with an advanced solid tumor such as melanoma, head and neck, liver or kidney cancer. The bases read TGTGCCAGCGCAGGGCTCTACGAGCAGTACTTC. The encoded protein is CASAGLYEQYF.